These T cell receptor beta chains were read from a single sample in a study of T cell repertoires in cytomegalovirus infection. No antigens are known for them. TCRdb redid the calling of the reads with MiXCR, one entry per CDR3 protein. Of roughly 120,000 distinct CDR3 sequences in the sample, about 28% are singletons; the top ten hold 81%. This material consisted of CD8+ T cells from cultured PBMCs, taken from culture after CMV antigen stimulation. The receptors were gathered from a human donor in good health (CMV status not recorded). Some clones in this sample may be carry-over from other donors' samples. CDR3s include the opening cysteine and the closing phenylalanine or tryptophan. The D gene is left open where the match is weak. Clone size is stated in some rows and not others, as once, few, many or a class when expanded.

>14|.|.|TRBV4-2|TRBJ2-3
TGTGCCAGCAAGGACGCCCCAGACACAGATACGCAGTATTTT
CASKDAPDTDTQYF
>13|.|.|TRBV19|TRBJ2-7
TGTGCCAGCATGCGATCCGCCCGGGACGAGCAGTACTTC
CASMRSARDEQYF
>13|.|.|TRBV7-9|TRBJ2-7
TGTGCCAGCAGCTTTCCGGGGTCATACGAGCAGTACTTC
CASSFPGSYEQYF
>15|TRBD2|few|TRBV27|TRBJ2-1
TGTGCCAGCAGTTTAGCGGGGGGGCTCTACAATGAGCAGTTCTTC
CASSLAGGLYNEQFF
>13|.|.|TRBV7-7|TRBJ2-3
TGTGCCAGCAGCCGAAAGCTCGCAGATACGCAGTATTTT
CASSRKLADTQYF
>12|.|.|TRBV12-3/TRBV12-4|TRBJ2-7
TGTGCCAGCAAGGGGACCTCCTACGAGCAGTACTTC
CASKGTSYEQYF
>14|.|hyperexpanded|TRBV7-9|TRBJ2-5
TGTGCCAGCAGCTTAACTCAGGACCAAGAGACCCAGTACTTC
CASSLTQDQETQYF
>17|TRBD2|.|TRBV12-3/TRBV12-4|TRBJ2-3
TGTGCCAGCAGTGCCCCGTCTGTGCGGGGGAGCACAGATACGCAGTATTTT
CASSAPSVRGSTDTQYF
>17|.|many|TRBV9|TRBJ1-5
TGTGCCAGCAGCGAAGGTCCCTGGGAGTTCGGCAATCAGCCCCAGCATTTT
CASSEGPWEFGNQPQHF
>13|.|few|TRBV27|TRBJ1-6
TGTGCCAGCAGCTCCTATGGGGGCACACCCCTCCACTTT
CASSSYGGTPLHF
>15|.|.|TRBV19|TRBJ2-1
TGTGCCAGTAGTATAGCCGGATACCCCTACAATGAGCAGTTCTTC
CASSIAGYPYNEQFF
>15|TRBD1|.|TRBV27|TRBJ1-2
TGTGCCAGCAGTTCATATTTAGACAGGGACTATGGCTACACCTTC
CASSSYLDRDYGYTF
>18|TRBD2|few|TRBV27|TRBJ2-5
TGTGCCAGCAGTTTATCAGCGGGACTAGCGGTTTCAAGTGAGACCCAGTACTTC
CASSLSAGLAVSSETQYF
>14|.|few|TRBV9|TRBJ1-1
TGTGCCAGCAACCAAGGGGGGCCGGGAAGCAAAGCTTTCTTT
CASNQGGPGSKAFF
>15|.|few|TRBV30|TRBJ2-7
TGTGCCTGGGATCCGACCCTGGGGCCTGCCTACGAGCAGTACTTC
CAWDPTLGPAYEQYF
>11|TRBD2|many|TRBV24-1|TRBJ2-1
TGTGCCACCAGTGAGCGGGGGGAGCAGTTCTTC
CATSERGEQFF
>13|TRBD1|.|TRBV12-3/TRBV12-4|TRBJ2-7
TGTGCCAGCAGTTTGGGACAGCTCTACGAGCAGTACTTC
CASSLGQLYEQYF
>16|.|few|TRBV19|TRBJ1-5
TGTGCCAGTAGGCCCGGAGGACGACGAGGCAATCAGCCCCAGCATTTT
CASRPGGRRGNQPQHF